These T cell receptor beta chains were read from a single sample in a study of radiation and T cells in renal cell carcinoma. The protocol was immunoSEQ multiplex PCR, while the TCRdb copy is restricted to in-frame clones and leaves out a portion. The table lists around 15,000 clones, 50% of them singletons. Source: tumor tissue, taken from a patient whose treatment included radiotherapy and nephrectomy. The receptors here all came from a woman aged 60-75 years with renal cell carcinoma. The CDR3 runs from the conserved cysteine through the conserved F or W. D genes are given only for firm matches. Only part of the rows carry a size: once, few, many, or a class if the clone is expanded.

j_gene	v_gene	abundance	d_gene	CDR3aa	CDR3nt
TRBJ2-1	TRBV5-1	-	TRBD1	CASSDPGGYNEQFF	TGCGCCAGCAGCGACCCAGGGGGATACAATGAGCAGTTCTTC
TRBJ1-4	TRBV7-9	-	TRBD1	CASSFGQGGSNEKLFF	TGTGCCAGCAGCTTCGGACAGGGAGGGTCTAATGAAAAACTGTTTTTT
TRBJ1-1	TRBV5-5	-	-	CASSLLSSTEAFF	TGTGCCAGCAGCTTGCTAAGCAGCACTGAAGCTTTCTTT
TRBJ1-3	TRBV25-1	once	TRBD1	CASSDRDRVSFFRNTIYF	TGTGCCAGCAGTGATAGGGACAGGGTCTCATTTTTCCGAAACACCATATATTTT
TRBJ2-2	TRBV29-1	many	-	CSVGWTGELFF	TGCAGCGTCGGGTGGACCGGGGAGCTGTTTTTT
TRBJ1-5	TRBV27	-	TRBD1	CASSPSNARQGGDQPQHF	TGTGCCAGCAGTCCCTCCAACGCCAGACAGGGTGGGGATCAGCCCCAGCATTTT
TRBJ1-1	TRBV28	-	-	CASSGAALVRDTEAFF	TGTGCCAGCAGTGGGGCAGCGTTAGTTAGGGACACTGAAGCTTTCTTT
TRBJ2-7	TRBV7-2	-	-	CASSLVTGVYEQYF	TGTGCCAGCAGCTTGGTAACCGGTGTCTACGAGCAGTACTTC
TRBJ1-1	TRBV5-1	-	-	CASSLGGTRPTEAFF	TGCGCCAGCAGCTTGGGGGGTACCCGTCCTACTGAAGCTTTCTTT
TRBJ2-7	TRBV7-8	few	-	CASSPIPQAVSYEQYF	TGTGCCAGCAGTCCCATCCCACAGGCCGTCTCCTACGAGCAGTACTTC
TRBJ1-1	TRBV5-8	-	-	CASSFWGGDTEAFF	TGTGCCAGCAGCTTTTGGGGGGGGGACACTGAAGCTTTCTTT
TRBJ2-7	TRBV9	few	TRBD1	CASSPRGQGSYEQYF	TGTGCCAGCAGCCCTCGCGGACAGGGTTCCTACGAGCAGTACTTC
TRBJ1-4	TRBV28	few	TRBD1	CASSSPAGTGEEKLFF	TGTGCCAGCAGTTCGCCCGCCGGGACAGGGGAGGAAAAACTGTTTTTT
TRBJ1-2	TRBV27	-	TRBD1	CASSAIRDSYGYTF	TGTGCCAGCAGTGCCATCCGGGACAGCTATGGCTACACCTTC
TRBJ2-3	TRBV11-2	-	-	CASSPNFGTDTQYF	TGTGCCAGCAGCCCAAATTTCGGCACAGATACGCAGTATTTT
TRBJ1-1	TRBV6-6	-	-	CASSLQANTEAFF	TGTGCCAGCTCTTTACAGGCGAACACTGAAGCTTTCTTT
TRBJ2-7	TRBV5-6	medium-sized	TRBD2	CASSSGLAGGYEQYF	TGTGCCAGCAGCTCGGGACTAGCGGGGGGTTACGAGCAGTACTTC
TRBJ1-5	TRBV11-2	-	-	CASSPGSGRGNQPQHF	TGTGCCAGCAGCCCAGGATCGGGCCGAGGCAATCAGCCCCAGCATTTT
TRBJ2-3	TRBV6-4	few	-	CASSPMGGTTDTQYF	TGTGCCAGCAGCCCCATGGGGGGCACCACAGATACGCAGTATTTT
TRBJ2-7	TRBV9	many	TRBD1	CASSPRTGEQYF	TGTGCCAGCAGCCCTCGGACAGGCGAGCAGTACTTC
TRBJ2-7	TRBV11-1	once	-	CASSSRTGWGVGGEQYF	TGTGCCAGCAGCTCGAGGACAGGTTGGGGCGTTGGGGGGGAGCAGTACTTC
TRBJ2-2	TRBV7-2	-	-	CASSGNTAGGELFF	TGTGCCAGCAGCGGAAACACGGCGGGCGGGGAGCTGTTTTTT
TRBJ2-7	TRBV6-5	-	TRBD2	CASRGLAGASLEQYF	TGTGCCAGCAGAGGACTAGCGGGGGCCTCATTGGAGCAGTACTTC
TRBJ1-5	TRBV5-6	-	-	CASSLQGAPDQPQHF	TGTGCCAGCAGCCTACAGGGAGCCCCCGATCAGCCCCAGCATTTT
TRBJ2-6	TRBV4-2	few	-	CASSQDKSGANVLTF	TGTGCCAGCAGCCAAGATAAATCTGGGGCCAACGTCCTGACTTTC
TRBJ2-7	TRBV7-3	-	-	CASSFGPGEGYEQYF	TGTGCCAGCAGCTTTGGGCCAGGGGAGGGCTACGAGCAGTACTTC
TRBJ2-7	TRBV11-2	-	-	CASSSRTGWGVGGEQYF	TGTGCCAGCAGCTCGAGGACAGGTTGGGGCGTTGGGGGGGAGCAGTACTTC
TRBJ2-3	TRBV5-4	-	-	CASSLDSDTQYF	TGTGCCAGCAGCTTGGACTCAGATACGCAGTATTTT